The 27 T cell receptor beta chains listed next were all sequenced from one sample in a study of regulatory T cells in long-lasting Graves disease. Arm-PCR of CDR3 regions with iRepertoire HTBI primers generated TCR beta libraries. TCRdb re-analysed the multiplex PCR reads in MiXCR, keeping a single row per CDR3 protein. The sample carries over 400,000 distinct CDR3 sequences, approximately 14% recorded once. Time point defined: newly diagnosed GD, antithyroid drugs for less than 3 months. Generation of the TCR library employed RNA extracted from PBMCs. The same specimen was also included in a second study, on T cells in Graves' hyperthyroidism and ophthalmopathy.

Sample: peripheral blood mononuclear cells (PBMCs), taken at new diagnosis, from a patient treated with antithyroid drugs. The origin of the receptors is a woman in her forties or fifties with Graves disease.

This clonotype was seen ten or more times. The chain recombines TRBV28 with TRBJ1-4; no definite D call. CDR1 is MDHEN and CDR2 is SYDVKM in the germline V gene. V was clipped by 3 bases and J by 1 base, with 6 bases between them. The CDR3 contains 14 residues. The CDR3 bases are TGTGCCAGCAGTTTTGGGGTAACTAATGAAAAACTGTTTTTT. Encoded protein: CASSFGVTNEKLFF.

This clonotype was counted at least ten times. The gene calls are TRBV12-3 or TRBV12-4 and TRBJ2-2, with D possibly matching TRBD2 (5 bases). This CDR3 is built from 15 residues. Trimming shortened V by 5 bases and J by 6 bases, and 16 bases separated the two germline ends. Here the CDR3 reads CASSLNVGVAGELFF. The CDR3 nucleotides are TGTGCCAGCAGTCTAAACGTGGGAGTGGCCGGGGAGCTGTTTTTT.

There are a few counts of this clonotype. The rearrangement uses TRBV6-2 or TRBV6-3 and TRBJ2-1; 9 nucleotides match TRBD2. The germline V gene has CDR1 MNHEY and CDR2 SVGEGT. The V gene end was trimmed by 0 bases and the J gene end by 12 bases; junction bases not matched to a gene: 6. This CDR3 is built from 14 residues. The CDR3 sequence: CASSYSGLAFGQFF. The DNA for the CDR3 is TGTGCCAGCAGTTACTCCGGACTAGCGTTTGGGCAGTTCTTC.

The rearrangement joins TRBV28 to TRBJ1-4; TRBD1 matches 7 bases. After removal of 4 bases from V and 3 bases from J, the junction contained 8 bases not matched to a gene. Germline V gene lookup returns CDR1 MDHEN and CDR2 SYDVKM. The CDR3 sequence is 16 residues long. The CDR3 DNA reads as TGTGCCAGCAGTTCCCCGGGACAGTCGGCTAATGAAAAACTGTTTTTT. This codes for CASSSPGQSANEKLFF.

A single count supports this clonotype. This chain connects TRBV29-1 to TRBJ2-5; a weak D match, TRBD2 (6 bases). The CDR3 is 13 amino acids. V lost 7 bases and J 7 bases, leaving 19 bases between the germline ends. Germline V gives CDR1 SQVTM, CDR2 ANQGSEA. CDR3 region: CSAQTVSGWTQYF. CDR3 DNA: TGCAGCGCCCAGACAGTAAGCGGGTGGACCCAGTACTTC.

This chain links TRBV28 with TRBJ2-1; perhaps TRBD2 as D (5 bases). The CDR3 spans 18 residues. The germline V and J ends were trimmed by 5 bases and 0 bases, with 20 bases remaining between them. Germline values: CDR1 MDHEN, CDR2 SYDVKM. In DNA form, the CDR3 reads TGTGCCAGCAGTCCCGCCGGACTGGGCCTGAGCTCCTACAATGAGCAGTTCTTC. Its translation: CASSPAGLGLSSYNEQFF.

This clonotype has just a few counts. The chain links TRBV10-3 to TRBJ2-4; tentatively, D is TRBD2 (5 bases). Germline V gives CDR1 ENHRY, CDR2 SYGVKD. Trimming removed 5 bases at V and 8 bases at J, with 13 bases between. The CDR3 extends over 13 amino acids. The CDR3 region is CAISKRDTDIQYF. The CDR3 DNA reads TGTGCCATCAGTAAACGGGATACTGACATTCAGTACTTC.

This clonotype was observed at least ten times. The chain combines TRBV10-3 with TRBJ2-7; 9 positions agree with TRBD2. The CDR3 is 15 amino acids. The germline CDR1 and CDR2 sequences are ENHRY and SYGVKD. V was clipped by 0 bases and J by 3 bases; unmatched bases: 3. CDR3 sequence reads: CAISESGREGYEQYF. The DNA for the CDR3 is TGTGCCATCAGTGAGTCGGGGCGGGAGGGCTACGAGCAGTACTTC.

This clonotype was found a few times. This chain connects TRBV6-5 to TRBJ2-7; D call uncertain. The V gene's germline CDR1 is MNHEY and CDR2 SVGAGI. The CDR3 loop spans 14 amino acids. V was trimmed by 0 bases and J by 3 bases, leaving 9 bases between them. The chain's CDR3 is CASSYSGTHYEQYF. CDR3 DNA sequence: TGTGCCAGCAGTTACTCTGGCACCCACTACGAGCAGTACTTC.

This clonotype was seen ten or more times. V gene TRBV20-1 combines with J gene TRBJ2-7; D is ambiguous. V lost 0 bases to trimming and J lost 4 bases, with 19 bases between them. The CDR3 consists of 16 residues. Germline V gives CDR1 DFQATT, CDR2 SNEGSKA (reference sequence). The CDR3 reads CSARDYFVMSNYEQYF. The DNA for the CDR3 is TGCAGTGCTAGAGATTATTTTGTCATGTCTAATTACGAGCAGTACTTC.

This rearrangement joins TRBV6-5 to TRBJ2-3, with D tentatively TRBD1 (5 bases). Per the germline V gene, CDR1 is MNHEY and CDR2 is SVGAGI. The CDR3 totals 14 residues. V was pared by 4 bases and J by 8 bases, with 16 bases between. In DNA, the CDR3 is TGTGCCAGCAGTTTGGGTAGAGCTGGGGCTACGCAGTATTTT. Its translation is CASSLGRAGATQYF.

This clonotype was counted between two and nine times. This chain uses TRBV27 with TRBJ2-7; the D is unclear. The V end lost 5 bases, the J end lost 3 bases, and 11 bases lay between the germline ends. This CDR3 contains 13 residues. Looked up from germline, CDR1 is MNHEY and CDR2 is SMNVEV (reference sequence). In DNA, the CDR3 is TGTGCCAGCAGTCCCACCTCATTCTACGAGCAGTACTTC. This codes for CASSPTSFYEQYF.

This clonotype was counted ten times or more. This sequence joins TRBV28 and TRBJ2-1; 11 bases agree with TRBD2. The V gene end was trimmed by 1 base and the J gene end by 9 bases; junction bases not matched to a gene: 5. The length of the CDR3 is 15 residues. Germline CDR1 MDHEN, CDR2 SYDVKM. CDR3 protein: CASSLSVLAGVEQFF. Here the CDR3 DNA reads TGTGCCAGCAGTTTATCTGTACTAGCGGGAGTTGAGCAGTTCTTC.

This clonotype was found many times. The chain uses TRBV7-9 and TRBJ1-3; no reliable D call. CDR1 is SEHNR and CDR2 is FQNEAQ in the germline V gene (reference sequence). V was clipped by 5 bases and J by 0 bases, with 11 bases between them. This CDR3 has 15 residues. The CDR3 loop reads CASSLGFLSGNTIYF. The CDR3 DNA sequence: TGTGCCAGCAGCCTGGGATTCCTCTCTGGAAACACCATATATTTT.

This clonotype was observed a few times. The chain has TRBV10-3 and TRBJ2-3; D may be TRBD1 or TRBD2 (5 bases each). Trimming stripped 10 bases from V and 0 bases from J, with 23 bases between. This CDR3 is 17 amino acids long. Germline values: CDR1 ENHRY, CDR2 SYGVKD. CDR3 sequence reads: CATATRGISTSTDTQYF. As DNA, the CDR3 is TGTGCCACCGCCACCCGGGGCATTTCGACTAGCACAGATACGCAGTATTTT.

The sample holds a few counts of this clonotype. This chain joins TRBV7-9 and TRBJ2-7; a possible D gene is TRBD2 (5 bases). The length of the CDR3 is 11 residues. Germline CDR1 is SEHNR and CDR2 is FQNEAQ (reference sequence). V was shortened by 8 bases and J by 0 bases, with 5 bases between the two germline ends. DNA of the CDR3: TGTGCCAGCGGAGGCTCCTACGAGCAGTACTTC. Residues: CASGGSYEQYF. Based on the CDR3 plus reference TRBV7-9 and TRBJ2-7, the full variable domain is DTGVSQNPRHKITKRGQNVTFRCDPISEHNRLYWYRQTLGQGPEFLTYFQNEAQLEKSRLLSDRFSAERPKGSFSTLEIQRTEQGDSAMYLCASGGSYEQYFGPGTRLTVT.

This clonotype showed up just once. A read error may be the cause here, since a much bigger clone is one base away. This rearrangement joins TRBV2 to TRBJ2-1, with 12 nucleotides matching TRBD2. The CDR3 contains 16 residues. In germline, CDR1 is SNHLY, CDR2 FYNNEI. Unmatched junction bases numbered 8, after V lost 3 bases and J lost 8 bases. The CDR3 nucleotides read TGTGCCAGCAGTGATCCGGGACTAGCGGGTTATGATGAGCAGTTCTTC. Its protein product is CASSDPGLAGYDEQFF.

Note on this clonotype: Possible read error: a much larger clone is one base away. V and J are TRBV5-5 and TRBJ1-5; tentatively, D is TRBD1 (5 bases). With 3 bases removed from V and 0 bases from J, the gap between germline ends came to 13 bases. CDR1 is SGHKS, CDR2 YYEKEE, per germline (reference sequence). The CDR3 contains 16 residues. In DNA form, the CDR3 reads TGTGCCAGCAGCTGGGGGGACGCTTATAGCAATCAGCCCCAGCATTTT. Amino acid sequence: CASSWGDAYSNQPQHF.

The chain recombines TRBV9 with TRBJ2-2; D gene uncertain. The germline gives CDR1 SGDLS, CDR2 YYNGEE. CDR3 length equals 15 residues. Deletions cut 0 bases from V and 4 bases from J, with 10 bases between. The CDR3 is CASSVVREGTGELFF. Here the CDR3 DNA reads TGTGCCAGCAGCGTAGTTAGGGAAGGCACCGGGGAGCTGTTTTTT.

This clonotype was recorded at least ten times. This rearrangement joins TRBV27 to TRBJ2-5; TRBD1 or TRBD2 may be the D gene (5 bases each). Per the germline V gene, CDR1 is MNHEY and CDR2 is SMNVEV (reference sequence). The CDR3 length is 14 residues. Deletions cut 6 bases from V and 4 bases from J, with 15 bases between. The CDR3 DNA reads TGTGCCAGCAGGCGTTCGGGGCCGGGAGAGACCCAGTACTTC. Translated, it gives CASRRSGPGETQYF.

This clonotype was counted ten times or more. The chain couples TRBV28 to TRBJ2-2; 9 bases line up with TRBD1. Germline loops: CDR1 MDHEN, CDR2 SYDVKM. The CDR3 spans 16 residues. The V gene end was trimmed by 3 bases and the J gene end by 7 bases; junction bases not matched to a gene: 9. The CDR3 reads CASSFPGTGTSGELFF. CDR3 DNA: TGTGCCAGCAGTTTCCCCGGGACAGGGACCAGCGGGGAGCTGTTTTTT.

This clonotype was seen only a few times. CDR3 DNA: TGTGCCAGCAGTTTCGGGACCTCGATCGATGAGCAGTTCTTC. Protein: CASSFGTSIDEQFF. The gene calls are TRBV12-3 or TRBV12-4 and TRBJ2-1; D possibly uses TRBD1 or TRBD2 (5 bases each). V lost 3 bases to trimming and J lost 8 bases, with 14 bases between them. The CDR3 extends over 14 amino acids.

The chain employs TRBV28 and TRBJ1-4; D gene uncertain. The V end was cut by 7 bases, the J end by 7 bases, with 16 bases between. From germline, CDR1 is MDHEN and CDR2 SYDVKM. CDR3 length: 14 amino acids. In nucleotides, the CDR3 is TGTGCCAGCAACCGAATGGACCGCTTTGAAAAACTGTTTTTT. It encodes CASNRMDRFEKLFF. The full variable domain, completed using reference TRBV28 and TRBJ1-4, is DVKVTQSSRYLVKRTGEKVFLECVQDMDHENMFWYRQDPGLGLRLIYFSYDVKMKEKGDIPEGYSVSREKKERFSLILESASTNQTSMYLCASNRMDRFEKLFFGSGTQLSVL.

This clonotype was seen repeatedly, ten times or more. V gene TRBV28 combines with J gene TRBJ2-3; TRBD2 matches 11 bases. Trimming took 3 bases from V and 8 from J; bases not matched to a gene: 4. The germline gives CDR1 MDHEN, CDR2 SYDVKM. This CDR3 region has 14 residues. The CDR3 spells CASSFLAGGGTQYF. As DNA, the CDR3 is TGTGCCAGCAGTTTCTTAGCGGGAGGGGGTACGCAGTATTTT.

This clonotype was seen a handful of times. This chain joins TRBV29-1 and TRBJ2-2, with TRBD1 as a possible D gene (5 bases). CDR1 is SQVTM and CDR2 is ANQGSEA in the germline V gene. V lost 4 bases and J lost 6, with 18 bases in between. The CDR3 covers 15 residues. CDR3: CSVGVEQGFSGELFF. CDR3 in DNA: TGCAGCGTTGGCGTTGAGCAGGGTTTTTCCGGGGAGCTGTTTTTT.

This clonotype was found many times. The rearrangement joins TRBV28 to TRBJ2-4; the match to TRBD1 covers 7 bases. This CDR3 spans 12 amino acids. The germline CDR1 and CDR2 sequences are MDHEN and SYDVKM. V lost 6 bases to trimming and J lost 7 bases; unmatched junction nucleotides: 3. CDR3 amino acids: CASSPTGNIQYF. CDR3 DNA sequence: TGTGCCAGCAGCCCGACAGGGAACATTCAGTACTTC.

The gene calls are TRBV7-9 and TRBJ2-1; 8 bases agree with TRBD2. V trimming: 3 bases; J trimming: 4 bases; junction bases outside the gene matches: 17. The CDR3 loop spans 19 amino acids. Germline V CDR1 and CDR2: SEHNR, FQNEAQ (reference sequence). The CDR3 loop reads CASSFPLSGGPGAYNEQFF. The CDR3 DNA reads TGTGCCAGCAGCTTCCCTCTATCGGGAGGGCCCGGGGCATACAATGAGCAGTTCTTC.